The subject of this entry is one T cell receptor beta chain. Its specificity is unknown. The record originates from a study of monozygotic twins with inflammatory bowel disease. Germline V gene lookup returns CDR1 SQVTM and CDR2 ANQGSEA. The CDR3 totals 12 residues. Study-wide points: Fewer shared clonotypes with others were found in IBD patients than in healthy twins, especially with disease activity.

Through template switching, UMIs that included a 6-nucleotide sample barcode were added. TCRdb reprocessed the 5' RACE reads, keeping one entry per CDR3 protein, no DNA. Its clone listing holds more than 85,000 distinct CDR3 sequences. This chain connects TRBV29-1 to TRBJ2-5. The sequenced sample consisted of blood. The receptor was derived from a human donor with ulcerative colitis or Crohn's disease, or a healthy co-twin of an affected twin (not recorded which). The CDR3 loop reads CSVVSYQETQYF.